The sequence of this TCR beta chain was determined in a study of OX40 agonist ivuxolimab in advanced cancers. In the study overall: The diagnoses of dose-escalation patients were hepatocellular carcinoma, melanoma, renal cell or head and neck cancer. Males comprised roughly four fifths of the group, whose mean age was approximately 60 years (range about 20 to 90).

The assay was immunoSEQ multiplex PCR, and TCRdb's table has in-frame clones only and misses some. The table has roughly 64,000 clones, 84% seen once; the top ten hold more than 2%. The CDR3 loop spans 13 amino acids. Per germline, CDR1 SGHDT and CDR2 YYEEEE. Trimming removed 4 bases from V and 4 bases from J, with 9 bases in between. The V and J genes are TRBV5-6 and TRBJ1-3; D is unresolved. The clonotype originates from an adult with an advanced solid tumor such as melanoma, head and neck, liver or kidney cancer. The source material was CD4+ or CD8+ T cells sorted from blood, sampled in a trial of the OX40 agonist ivuxolimab. DNA of the CDR3: TGTGCCAGCAGCGACATTTCCGGAAACACCATATATTTT. It specifies CASSDISGNTIYF.